A single T cell receptor (beta chain) is shown here with its context. Its antigen is unidentified. CD8 cells regarded as naive lacked CD45RO, were positively chosen for CCR7, and omitted terminally differentiated effector memory CD45RA+ cells. Genomic DNA from each subset was divided evenly over several immunoSEQ plates. In the sorted-subset replicate PCRs, approximately 200 ng DNA, 25,000 to 35,000 T cell genomes, was used. Using immunoSEQ multiplex PCR, the repertoire was profiled, and TCRdb retains in-frame clones only, with some absent. The data show approximately 2,000,000 clones, with over 85% seen just once and approximately 1.6% held by the top ten. The source of the sample is a study of shared clonotypes between healthy human individuals. Study conclusions and caveats: The authors expected sequencing depth to affect clonotype sharing among donors. Among the subsets, naive ones generally showed larger estimated richness than memory ones.

The V end was cut by 8 bases, the J end by 6 bases, with 16 bases between. From germline, CDR1 is MDHEN and CDR2 SYDVKM. CDR3 length: 13 amino acids. The material sequenced was naive CD8+ T cells from PBMCs. V usage is TRBV28 and J usage is TRBJ1-2, with D possibly being TRBD1 (5 bases). The clonotype comes from a young man in good health. Some clones in this sample may be carry-over from other donors' samples. CDR3: CASPTAQSHGYTF. As DNA, the CDR3 is TGTGCCAGCCCGACAGCTCAGTCTCATGGCTACACCTTC.